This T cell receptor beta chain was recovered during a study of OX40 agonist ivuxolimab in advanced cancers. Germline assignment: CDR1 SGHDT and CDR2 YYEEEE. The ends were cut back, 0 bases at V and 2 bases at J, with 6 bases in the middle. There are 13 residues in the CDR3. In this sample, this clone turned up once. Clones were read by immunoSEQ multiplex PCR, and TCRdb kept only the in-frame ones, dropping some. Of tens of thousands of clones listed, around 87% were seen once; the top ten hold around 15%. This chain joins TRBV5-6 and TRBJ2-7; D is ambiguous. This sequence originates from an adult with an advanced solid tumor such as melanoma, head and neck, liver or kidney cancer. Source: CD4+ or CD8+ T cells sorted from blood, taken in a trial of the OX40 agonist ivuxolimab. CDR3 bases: TGTGCCAGCAGCTTGGTGGGTACCTACGAGCAGTACTTC. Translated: CASSLVGTYEQYF.